These T cell receptor beta chains were read from a single sample in a study of OX40 agonist ivuxolimab in advanced cancers. This table comes from immunoSEQ multiplex PCR, and its TCRdb copy is limited to in-frame clones, with some not included. The sample holds some 100,000 clones, around 89% seen once. The source was CD4+ or CD8+ T cells sorted from blood, collected in a trial of the OX40 agonist ivuxolimab. These receptors were collected from an adult with an advanced solid tumor such as melanoma, head and neck, liver or kidney cancer. Each CDR3 is given with its conserved first and last residue. A D gene is named only where the DNA matches it firmly. For some rows the clone size is stated as once, few or many, or as a class when expanded; others skip it.

j_gene,abundance,v_gene,d_gene,CDR3aa,CDR3nt
TRBJ2-1,once,TRBV6-1,TRBD2,CASTLAGGPSDEQFF,TGTGCCAGCACCCTAGCGGGGGGGCCTAGTGATGAGCAGTTCTTC
TRBJ2-1,.,TRBV5-1,TRBD2,CASSLEGLAGVGQFF,TGCGCCAGCAGCTTGGAAGGACTAGCGGGAGTAGGACAGTTCTTC
TRBJ2-5,.,TRBV30,TRBD2,CAWSVLAGGPQYF,TGTGCCTGGAGTGTACTAGCGGGGGGGCCCCAGTACTTC
TRBJ2-7,.,TRBV30,TRBD1,CAWSADLGTGLSYEQYF,TGTGCCTGGAGTGCCGACCTGGGGACAGGGCTCTCCTACGAGCAGTACTTC
TRBJ2-1,once,TRBV7-9,TRBD2,CASSTDGTSAYNEQFF,TGTGCCAGCAGCACTGACGGGACTAGCGCATACAATGAGCAGTTCTTC
TRBJ2-7,.,TRBV6-5,TRBD1,CASSDRGLGEQYF,TGTGCCAGCAGTGACAGGGGGCTTGGCGAGCAGTACTTC
TRBJ2-3,.,TRBV11-1,.,CASSWRRDTQYF,TGTGCCAGCAGCTGGCGAAGGGATACGCAGTATTTT
TRBJ1-5,.,TRBV30,.,CAWGVGGRQPQHF,TGTGCCTGGGGTGTAGGGGGTAGACAGCCCCAGCATTTT
TRBJ2-7,.,TRBV27,TRBD1,CASSSTRTGFDEQYF,TGTGCCAGCAGTTCCACGAGGACAGGTTTTGACGAGCAGTACTTC
TRBJ1-5,few,TRBV6-1,.,CASSQQSGGPQHF,TGTGCCAGCAGTCAACAGTCGGGTGGGCCCCAGCATTTT
TRBJ1-4,.,TRBV7-9,TRBD1,CATRVAGGEKLFF,TGTGCCACCAGGGTGGCAGGGGGTGAAAAACTGTTTTTT
TRBJ2-7,.,TRBV29-1,.,CSAYSYQEQYF,TGCAGCGCATACTCCTATCAAGAGCAGTACTTC
TRBJ2-1,.,TRBV29-1,.,CSVRRGSYNEQFF,TGCAGCGTTCGCCGTGGGAGCTACAATGAGCAGTTCTTC
TRBJ2-1,.,TRBV28,TRBD1,CASSKSGQGNEQFF,TGTGCCAGCAGTAAATCGGGACAGGGGAATGAGCAGTTCTTC
TRBJ2-3,.,TRBV19,TRBD2,CASSSRDYQDTQYF,TGTGCCAGTAGTAGCCGGGACTACCAAGATACGCAGTATTTT
TRBJ2-1,.,TRBV2,TRBD2,CASRSPSGLSYNEQFF,TGTGCCAGCAGAAGTCCTAGCGGACTTTCCTACAATGAGCAGTTCTTC
TRBJ2-4,.,TRBV21-1,.,CASSKVRSLAKNIQYF,TGTGCCAGCAGCAAAGTCCGGAGTCTCGCCAAAAACATTCAGTACTTC
TRBJ1-2,.,TRBV7-8,TRBD1,CASSAYLGQGNNYGYTF,TGTGCCAGCAGCGCCTACTTAGGACAGGGGAATAACTATGGCTACACCTTC